Below, 21 T cell receptor beta chains from the same sample are listed, as sequenced in a study of cytomegalovirus exposure and HLA in healthy donors. Repertoires were generated with immunoSEQ multiplex PCR, while TCRdb's copy carries only in-frame clones and drops some. The table has around 220,000 clones, approximately 88% seen once; the top ten hold over 13%. The sequencing sample was made of PBMCs. These receptors all come from a woman aged 25 to 39 in good health and CMV-seropositive.

This clone was detected only once. The CDR3: CASSVDPGGLLNEQFF. The CDR3 bases are TGTGCCAGCAGCGTAGATCCGGGAGGGCTATTGAATGAGCAGTTCTTC. The chain links TRBV9 to TRBJ2-1, with 8 bases aligning to TRBD2. Losses at the gene ends were 0 bases for V and 7 bases for J; bases not matched to a gene: 9. Germline V CDR1 and CDR2: SGDLS, YYNGEE. The CDR3 extends over 16 amino acids.

The chain is built from TRBV6-5 and TRBJ1-4; D may be TRBD1 (5 bases). V lost 4 bases to trimming and J lost 0 bases, with 9 bases between them. Germline V lookup: CDR1 MNHEY, CDR2 SVGAGI. The CDR3 extends over 15 amino acids. The CDR3 bases are TGTGCCAGCAGTTCTGGGGGGGCAACTAATGAAAAACTGTTTTTT. The encoded protein is CASSSGGATNEKLFF.

The chain uses TRBV6-5 and TRBJ1-1; the D gene is possibly TRBD1 (6 bases). Germline V gene sequence: CDR1 MNHEY, CDR2 SVGAGI. V shed 6 bases and J shed 3 bases, with 11 bases lying between them. The CDR3 spans 13 residues. The CDR3 region has the DNA TGTGCCAGCAGCGAAGGGGGGGACACTGAAGCTTTCTTT. This gives the protein CASSEGGDTEAFF.

This clone was found a few times. The rearrangement joins TRBV10-1 to TRBJ2-2, with no clear D. The CDR3 sequence is 12 residues long. Trimming stripped 9 bases from V and 1 base from J, with 6 bases between. Germline lookup yields CDR1 WNHNN and CDR2 SYGVQD (reference sequence). The CDR3 region is CASSRNTGELFF. CDR3 DNA sequence: TGCGCCAGTTCTAGGAACACCGGGGAGCTGTTTTTT.

The chain couples TRBV2 to TRBJ2-7; 7 bases are a match to TRBD2. Germline assignment: CDR1 SNHLY and CDR2 FYNNEI. CDR3 length equals 14 residues. J lost 0 bases, V lost 4 bases, and 3 bases had no gene match. This CDR3 reads CASSAREVSYEQYF. DNA of the CDR3: TGTGCCAGCAGTGCTCGGGAGGTCTCCTACGAGCAGTACTTC. The variable domain in full, with the rest retrieved from reference TRBV2 and TRBJ2-7, is EPEVTQTPSHQVTQMGQEVILRCVPISNHLYFYWYRQILGQKVEFLVSFYNNEISEKSEIFDDQFSVERPDGSNFTLKIRSTKLEDSAMYFCASSAREVSYEQYFGPGTRLTVT.

J is TRBJ1-1 and V is TRBV19; D is possibly TRBD1 (6 bases). With 4 bases removed from V and 0 bases from J, the gap between germline ends came to 9 bases. The CDR3 sequence is 14 residues long. Looked up from germline, CDR1 is LNHDA and CDR2 is SQIVND (reference sequence). The CDR3 region is CASSTGGLNTEAFF. The CDR3, as DNA: TGTGCCAGTAGTACCGGGGGCCTGAACACTGAAGCTTTCTTT.

The chain links TRBV9 to TRBJ2-2; D is undetermined. This CDR3 region has 15 residues. Germline assignment: CDR1 SGDLS and CDR2 YYNGEE. Deletions cut 0 bases from V and 0 bases from J, with 6 bases between. The CDR3 nucleotides are TGTGCCAGCAGCGTAGAAGGTGCGAACACCGGGGAGCTGTTTTTT. Translation gives CASSVEGANTGELFF.

This chain connects TRBV30 to TRBJ2-1; D may be TRBD1 (6 bases). CDR1 is GTSNPN and CDR2 is SVGIG in the germline V gene (reference sequence). The CDR3 is made up of 15 amino acids. The V gene lost 3 bases and the J gene lost 2 bases, with 14 bases spanning the gap. CDR3 coding DNA: TGTGCCTGGAGCTTGGGACAAAAACCCTACAATGAGCAGTTCTTC. This gives the protein CAWSLGQKPYNEQFF. The full variable domain, completed using reference TRBV30 and TRBJ2-1, is SQTIHQWPATLVQPVGSPLSLECTVEGTSNPNLYWYRQAAGRGLQLLFYSVGIGQISSEVPQNLSASRPQDRQFILSSKKLLLSDSGFYLCAWSLGQKPYNEQFFGPGTRLTVL.

The rearrangement joins TRBV5-1 to TRBJ2-7; D remains unclear. Germline V CDR1 and CDR2: SGHRS, YFSETQ. Deletions cut 2 bases from V and 2 bases from J, with 8 bases between. The CDR3 is made up of 13 amino acids. This CDR3 reads CASSFNEAYEQYF. The CDR3 region has the DNA TGCGCCAGCAGCTTTAACGAAGCCTACGAGCAGTACTTC. Together with reference TRBV5-1 and TRBJ2-7, the CDR3 gives the full variable domain: KAGVTQTPRYLIKTRGQQVTLSCSPISGHRSVSWYQQTPGQGLQFLFEYFSETQRNKGNFPGRFSGRQFSNSRSEMNVSTLELGDSALYLCASSFNEAYEQYFGPGTRLTVT.

This clone has just a few counts. The genes are TRBV30 and TRBJ1-2; 8 bases match TRBD1. Germline V gene data show CDR1 as GTSNPN and CDR2 as SVGIG (reference sequence). CDR3 length equals 11 residues. Unmatched junction bases numbered 2, after V lost 5 bases and J lost 6 bases. CDR3 in amino acids: CAWDRGHGYTF. The DNA of the CDR3 is TGTGCCTGGGACAGGGGTCATGGCTACACCTTC. Using reference TRBV30 and TRBJ1-2 for the parts outside the CDR3, the full variable domain is SQTIHQWPATLVQPVGSPLSLECTVEGTSNPNLYWYRQAAGRGLQLLFYSVGIGQISSEVPQNLSASRPQDRQFILSSKKLLLSDSGFYLCAWDRGHGYTFGSGTRLTVV.

The chain recombines TRBV29-1 with TRBJ1-2, with TRBD1 matching over 10 bases. The CDR3 totals 12 residues. Germline loops: CDR1 SQVTM, CDR2 ANQGSEA. V shed 6 bases and J 7 bases; nucleotides not matched to a gene: 5. The CDR3 is CSVGGTGVGYTF. DNA for the CDR3: TGCAGCGTCGGCGGGACAGGGGTTGGCTACACCTTC.

This clone was recorded once. Other DNA sequences from this sample encode an identical CDR3 as well. This rearrangement joins TRBV6-5 to TRBJ1-5; 7 bases match TRBD1. This CDR3 is 14 amino acids long. CDR1 is MNHEY and CDR2 is SVGAGI in the germline V gene. Trimming at V came to 9 bases and at J to 0 bases, leaving 5 bases not matched to a gene. CDR3 DNA: TGTGCCAGTAGACAGGGTTATAGCAATCAGCCCCAGCATTTT. Translation: CASRQGYSNQPQHF.

V gene TRBV25-1 combines with J gene TRBJ2-2; unclear D gene. V lost 6 bases to trimming and J lost 4 bases, with 3 bases between them. The germline CDR1 and CDR2 sequences are MGHDK and SYGVNS. CDR3 length: 11 amino acids. CDR3 nucleotide sequence: TGTGCCAGCAGGGCCACCGGGGAGCTGTTTTTT. It encodes CASRATGELFF.

This chain uses TRBV7-9 with TRBJ2-5, with TRBD2 matching over 12 bases. This CDR3 has 15 amino acids. CDR1 and CDR2 (germline): SEHNR, FQNEAQ (reference sequence). Trimming removed 8 bases from V and 0 bases from J; junction bases left unmatched: 4. The CDR3 loop reads CASRRLAGDQETQYF. For the CDR3, the DNA is TGTGCCAGCCGCCGACTAGCGGGGGACCAAGAGACCCAGTACTTC.

The rearrangement joins TRBV6-6 to TRBJ1-1; perhaps TRBD1 as D (5 bases). Between the trimmed V and J ends, which lost 8 bases and 1 base, there was a span of 11 bases. The germline V gene has CDR1 MNHNY and CDR2 SVGAGI (reference sequence). CDR3 length: 13 amino acids. The CDR3 DNA sequence: TGTGCCAGCCGACAGCTCCGGAACACTGAAGCTTTCTTT. Its translation: CASRQLRNTEAFF.

This clone showed up just a few times. The chain links TRBV6-5 to TRBJ2-2, with D uncertain. The CDR3 extends over 13 amino acids. Germline assignment: CDR1 MNHEY and CDR2 SVGAGI. Trimming stripped 6 bases from V and 1 base from J, with 6 bases between. The CDR3 here is CASSLVNTGELFF. The DNA of the CDR3 is TGTGCCAGCAGCCTAGTGAACACCGGGGAGCTGTTTTTT.

V and J are TRBV5-1 and TRBJ1-4; 9 bases agree with TRBD1. This CDR3 has 15 amino acids. CDR1 SGHRS and CDR2 YFSETQ come from the germline V gene. The J segment lost 8 bases and the V segment lost 2 bases, leaving 7 bases of the junction unmatched. The CDR3 sequence is CASSFRGTGNEKLFF. DNA of the CDR3: TGCGCCAGCAGCTTCCGAGGGACAGGGAACGAAAAACTGTTTTTT.

The chain combines TRBV5-6 with TRBJ1-1; D gene ambiguous. This CDR3 contains 14 residues. The germline V and J ends were trimmed by 0 bases and 0 bases, with 6 bases remaining between them. The germline gives CDR1 SGHDT, CDR2 YYEEEE. CDR3 sequence: CASSLAQLNTEAFF. CDR3 bases: TGTGCCAGCAGCTTGGCACAGCTGAACACTGAAGCTTTCTTT. Together with reference TRBV5-6 and TRBJ1-1, the CDR3 gives the full variable domain: DAGVTQSPTHLIKTRGQQVTLRCSPKSGHDTVSWYQQALGQGPQFIFQYYEEEERQRGNFPDRFSGHQFPNYSSELNVNALLLGDSALYLCASSLAQLNTEAFFGQGTRLTVV.

The V call is TRBV6-5, the J call TRBJ2-7; D is unclear. Trimming removed 6 bases at V and 0 bases at J, with 9 bases between. CDR1 is MNHEY and CDR2 is SVGAGI in the germline V gene. The CDR3 is made up of 13 amino acids. The CDR3 reads CASRSVGSYEQYF. CDR3 sequence (DNA): TGTGCCAGCAGGTCTGTTGGCTCCTACGAGCAGTACTTC.

The chain employs TRBV2 and TRBJ1-1, with 7 bases matching TRBD1. V gave up 2 bases and J gave up 0 bases; unmatched junction bases: 27. The CDR3 has 23 residues. Germline V lookup: CDR1 SNHLY, CDR2 FYNNEI. The CDR3, as DNA: TGTGCCAGCAGTGAAATGTTACCCGGGGATGACGGGACAGACCGAACTATGAACACTGAAGCTTTCTTT. Translating it yields CASSEMLPGDDGTDRTMNTEAFF.

This clone showed up just a few times. CDR3 DNA: TGTGCCAGCACGGGCGGGAACTCCTACGAGCAGTACTTC. Translating gives CASTGGNSYEQYF. J is TRBJ2-7 and V is TRBV6-7; a possible D gene is TRBD2 (6 bases). TRBV6-7 is an open reading frame, and its role is uncertain. This CDR3 comprises 13 residues. Trimming took 7 bases from V and 0 from J, leaving 10 bases between them.